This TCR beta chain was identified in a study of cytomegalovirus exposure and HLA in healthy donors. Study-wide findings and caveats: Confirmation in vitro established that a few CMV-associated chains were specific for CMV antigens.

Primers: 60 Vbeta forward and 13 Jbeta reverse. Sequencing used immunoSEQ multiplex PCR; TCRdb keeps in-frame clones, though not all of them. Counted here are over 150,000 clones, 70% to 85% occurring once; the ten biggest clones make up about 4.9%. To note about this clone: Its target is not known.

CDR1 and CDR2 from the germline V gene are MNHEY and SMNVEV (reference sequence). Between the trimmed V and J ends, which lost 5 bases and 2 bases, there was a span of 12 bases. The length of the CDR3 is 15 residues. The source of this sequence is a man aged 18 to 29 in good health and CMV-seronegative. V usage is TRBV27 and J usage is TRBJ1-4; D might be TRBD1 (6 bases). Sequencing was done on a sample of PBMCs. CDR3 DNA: TGTGCCAGCAGTCTTTACAGGGCGACTAATGAAAAACTGTTTTTT. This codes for CASSLYRATNEKLFF.